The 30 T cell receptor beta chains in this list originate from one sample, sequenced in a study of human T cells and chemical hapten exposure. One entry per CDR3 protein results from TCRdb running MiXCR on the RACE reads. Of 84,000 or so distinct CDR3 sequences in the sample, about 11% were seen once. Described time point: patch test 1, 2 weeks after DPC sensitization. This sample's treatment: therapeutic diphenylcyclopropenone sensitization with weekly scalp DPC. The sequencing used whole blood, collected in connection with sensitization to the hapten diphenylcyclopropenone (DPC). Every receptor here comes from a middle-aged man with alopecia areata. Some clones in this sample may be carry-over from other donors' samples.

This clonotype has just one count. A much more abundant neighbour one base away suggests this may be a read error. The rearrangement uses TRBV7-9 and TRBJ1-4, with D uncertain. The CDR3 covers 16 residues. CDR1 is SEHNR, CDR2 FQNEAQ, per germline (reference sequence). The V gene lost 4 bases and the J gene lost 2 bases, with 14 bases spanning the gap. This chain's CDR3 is CASSSTPLWTNEKLFF. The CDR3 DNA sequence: TGTGCCAGCAGCTCTACCCCCCTGTGGACTAATGAAAAACTGTTTTTT.

The CDR3 is CASSPPTILQETQYF. In DNA form, the CDR3 reads TGTGCCAGCAGCCCCCCCACAATACTCCAAGAGACCCAGTACTTC. V usage is TRBV7-2 and J usage is TRBJ2-5; D is unresolved. Germline V gives CDR1 SGHTA, CDR2 FQGNSA. V was clipped by 5 bases and J by 1 base, with 14 bases between them. The CDR3 is 15 residues long.

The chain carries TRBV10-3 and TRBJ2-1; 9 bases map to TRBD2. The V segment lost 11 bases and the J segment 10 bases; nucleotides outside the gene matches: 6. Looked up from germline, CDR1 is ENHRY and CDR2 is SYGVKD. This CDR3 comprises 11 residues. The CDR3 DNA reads TGTGCCGTCACCAGCGGGAGGGAGCAGTTCTTC. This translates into CAVTSGREQFF.

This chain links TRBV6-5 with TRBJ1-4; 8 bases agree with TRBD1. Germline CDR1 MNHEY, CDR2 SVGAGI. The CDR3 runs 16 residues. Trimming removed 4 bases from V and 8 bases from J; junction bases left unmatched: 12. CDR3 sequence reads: CASSSPLGRGQEKLFF. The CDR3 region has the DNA TGTGCCAGCAGTTCCCCCCTGGGCAGGGGGCAGGAAAAACTGTTTTTT.

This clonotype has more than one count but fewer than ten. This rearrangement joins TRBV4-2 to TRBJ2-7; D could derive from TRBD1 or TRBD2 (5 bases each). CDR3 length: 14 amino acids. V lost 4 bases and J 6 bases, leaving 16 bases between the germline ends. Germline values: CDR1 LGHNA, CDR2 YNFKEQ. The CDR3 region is CASSPPDKGSEQYF. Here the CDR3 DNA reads TGTGCCAGCAGCCCTCCGGACAAGGGGAGCGAGCAGTACTTC.

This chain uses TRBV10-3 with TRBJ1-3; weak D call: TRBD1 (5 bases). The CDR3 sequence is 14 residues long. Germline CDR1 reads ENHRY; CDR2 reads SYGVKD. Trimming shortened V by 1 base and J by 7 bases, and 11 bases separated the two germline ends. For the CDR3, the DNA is TGTGCCATCAGTGAGTTCAGGGATTCGAACACCATATATTTT. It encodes CAISEFRDSNTIYF.

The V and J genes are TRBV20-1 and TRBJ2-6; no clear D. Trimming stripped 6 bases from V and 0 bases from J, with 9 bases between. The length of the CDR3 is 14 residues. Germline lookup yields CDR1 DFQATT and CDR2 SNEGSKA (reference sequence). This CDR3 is CSAPLLSGANVLTF. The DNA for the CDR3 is TGCAGTGCCCCCCTCCTCTCTGGGGCCAACGTCCTGACTTTC.

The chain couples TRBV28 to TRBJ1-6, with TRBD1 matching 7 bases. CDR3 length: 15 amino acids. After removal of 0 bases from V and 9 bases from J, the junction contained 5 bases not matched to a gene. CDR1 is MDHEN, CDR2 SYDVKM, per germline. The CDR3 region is CASSLWGTAGSPLHF. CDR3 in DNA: TGTGCCAGCAGTTTATGGGGGACAGCCGGTTCACCCCTCCACTTT.

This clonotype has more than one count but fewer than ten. The CDR3 spells CASSLFGVTNTQYF. CDR3 sequence (DNA): TGTGCCAGCAGTTTATTTGGCGTTACGAATACGCAGTATTTT. The chain uses TRBV28 and TRBJ2-3, with D unresolved. CDR3 length: 14 amino acids. V lost 1 base and J 7 bases, leaving 12 bases between the germline ends. Germline lookup yields CDR1 MDHEN and CDR2 SYDVKM.

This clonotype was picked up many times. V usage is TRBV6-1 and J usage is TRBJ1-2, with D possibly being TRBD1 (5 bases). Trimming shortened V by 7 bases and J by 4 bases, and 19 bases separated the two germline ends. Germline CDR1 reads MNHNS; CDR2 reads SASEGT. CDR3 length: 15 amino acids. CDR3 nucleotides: TGTGCCAGCACCCAGTGGGGCGACAGCAGCTATGGCTACACCTTC. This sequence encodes CASTQWGDSSYGYTF.

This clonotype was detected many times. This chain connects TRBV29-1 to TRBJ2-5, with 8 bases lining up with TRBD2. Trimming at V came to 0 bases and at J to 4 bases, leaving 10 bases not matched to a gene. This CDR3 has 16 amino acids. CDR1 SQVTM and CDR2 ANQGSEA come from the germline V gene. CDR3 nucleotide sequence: TGCAGCGTTGAAGATAGGAGGGGACTAGTCGGAGAGACCCAGTACTTC. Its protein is CSVEDRRGLVGETQYF. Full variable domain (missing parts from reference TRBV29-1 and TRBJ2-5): SAVISQKPSRDICQRGTSLTIQCQVDSQVTMMFWYRQQPGQSLTLIATANQGSEATYESGFVIDKFPISRPNLTFSTLTVSNMSPEDSSIYLCSVEDRRGLVGETQYFGPGTRLLVL.

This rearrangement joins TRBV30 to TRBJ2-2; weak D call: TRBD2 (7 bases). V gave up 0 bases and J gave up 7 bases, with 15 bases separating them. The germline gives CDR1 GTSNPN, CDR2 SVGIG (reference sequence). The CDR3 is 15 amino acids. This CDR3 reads CAWSVDGGPGGELFF. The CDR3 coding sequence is TGTGCCTGGAGTGTCGACGGGGGGCCGGGCGGGGAGCTGTTTTTT.

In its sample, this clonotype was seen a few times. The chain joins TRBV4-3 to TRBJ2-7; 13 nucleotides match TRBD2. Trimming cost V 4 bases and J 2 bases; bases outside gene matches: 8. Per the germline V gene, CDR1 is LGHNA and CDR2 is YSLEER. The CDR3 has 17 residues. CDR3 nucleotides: TGCGCCAGCAGCCCGTCATTAGGGACTAGCGGGACCTACGAGCAGTACTTC. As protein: CASSPSLGTSGTYEQYF.

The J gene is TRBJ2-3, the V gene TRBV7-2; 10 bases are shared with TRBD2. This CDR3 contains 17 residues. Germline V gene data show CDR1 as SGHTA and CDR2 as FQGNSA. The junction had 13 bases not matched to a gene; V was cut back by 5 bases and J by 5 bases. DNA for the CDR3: TGTGCCAGCAGCCTACCGCTAGCGGGAGTAGGGGGAGATACGCAGTATTTT. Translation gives CASSLPLAGVGGDTQYF.

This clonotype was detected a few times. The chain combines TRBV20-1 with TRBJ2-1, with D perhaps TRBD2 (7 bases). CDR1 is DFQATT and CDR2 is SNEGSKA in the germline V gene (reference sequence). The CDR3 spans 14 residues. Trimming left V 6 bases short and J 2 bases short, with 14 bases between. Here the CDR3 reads CSAVGAGAYNEQFF. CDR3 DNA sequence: TGCAGTGCAGTGGGGGCGGGAGCCTACAATGAGCAGTTCTTC.

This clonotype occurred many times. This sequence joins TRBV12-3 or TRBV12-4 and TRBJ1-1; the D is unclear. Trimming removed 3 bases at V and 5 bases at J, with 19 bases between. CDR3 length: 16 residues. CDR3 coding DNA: TGTGCCAGCAGTTTTTACAGCCCTACTCAGTGGACTGAAGCTTTCTTT. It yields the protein CASSFYSPTQWTEAFF.

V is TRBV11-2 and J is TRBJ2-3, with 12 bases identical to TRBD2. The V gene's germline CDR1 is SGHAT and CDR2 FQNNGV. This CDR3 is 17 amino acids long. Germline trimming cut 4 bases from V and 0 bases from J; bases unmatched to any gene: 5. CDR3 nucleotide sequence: TGTGCCAGCAGCTCGACTAGCGGGAGACCTAGCACAGATACGCAGTATTTT. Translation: CASSSTSGRPSTDTQYF. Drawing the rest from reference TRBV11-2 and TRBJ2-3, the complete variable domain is EAGVAQSPRYKIIEKRQSVAFWCNPISGHATLYWYQQILGQGPKLLIQFQNNGVVDDSQLPKDRFSAERLKGVDSTLKIQPAKLEDSAVYLCASSSTSGRPSTDTQYFGPGTRLTVL.

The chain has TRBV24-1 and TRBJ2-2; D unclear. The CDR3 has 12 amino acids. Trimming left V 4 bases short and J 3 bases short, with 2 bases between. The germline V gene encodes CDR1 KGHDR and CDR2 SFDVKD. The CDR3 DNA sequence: TGTGCCACCAGTGACTACACCGGGGAGCTGTTTTTT. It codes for CATSDYTGELFF.

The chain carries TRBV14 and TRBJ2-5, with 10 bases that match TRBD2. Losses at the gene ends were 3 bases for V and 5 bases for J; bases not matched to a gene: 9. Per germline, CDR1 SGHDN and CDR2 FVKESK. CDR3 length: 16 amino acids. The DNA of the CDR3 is TGTGCCAGCAGCCACCTCCCCGGGACTAGCGAGGAGACCCAGTACTTC. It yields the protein CASSHLPGTSEETQYF.

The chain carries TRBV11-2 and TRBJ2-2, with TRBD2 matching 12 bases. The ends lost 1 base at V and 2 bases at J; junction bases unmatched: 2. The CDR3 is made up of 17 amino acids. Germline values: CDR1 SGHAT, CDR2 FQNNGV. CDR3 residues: CASSLGGLAGNTGELFF. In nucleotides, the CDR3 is TGTGCCAGCAGCTTAGGTGGACTAGCGGGAAACACCGGGGAGCTGTTTTTT.

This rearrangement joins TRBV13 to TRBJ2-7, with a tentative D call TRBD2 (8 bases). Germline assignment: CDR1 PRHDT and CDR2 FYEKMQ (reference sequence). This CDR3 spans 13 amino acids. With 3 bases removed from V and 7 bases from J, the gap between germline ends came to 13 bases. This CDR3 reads CASSFGRGQEQYF. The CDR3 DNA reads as TGTGCCAGCAGCTTCGGGAGGGGGCAGGAGCAGTACTTC. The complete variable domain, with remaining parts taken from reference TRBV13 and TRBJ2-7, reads AAGVIQSPRHLIKEKRETATLKCYPIPRHDTVYWYQQGPGQDPQFLISFYEKMQSDKGSIPDRFSAQQFSDYHSELNMSSLELGDSALYFCASSFGRGQEQYFGPGTRLTVT.

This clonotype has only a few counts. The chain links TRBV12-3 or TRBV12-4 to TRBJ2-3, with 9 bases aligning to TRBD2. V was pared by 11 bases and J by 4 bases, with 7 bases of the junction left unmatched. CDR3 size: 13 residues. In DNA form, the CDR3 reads TGTGCCGGGGCGGGAGGGGCATCAGATACGCAGTATTTT. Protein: CAGAGGASDTQYF.

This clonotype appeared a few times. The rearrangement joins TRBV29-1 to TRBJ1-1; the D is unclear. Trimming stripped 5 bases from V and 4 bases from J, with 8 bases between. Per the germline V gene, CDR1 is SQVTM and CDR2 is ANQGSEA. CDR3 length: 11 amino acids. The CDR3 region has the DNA TGCAGCGTTTGGGATGGCACTGAAGCTTTCTTT. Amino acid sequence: CSVWDGTEAFF.

The CDR3: CASSMLQGSRNQPQHF. The CDR3 DNA sequence: TGTGCCAGTAGTATGCTACAGGGATCGCGCAATCAGCCCCAGCATTTT. The chain links TRBV19 to TRBJ1-5; D perhaps matches TRBD1 (6 bases). The CDR3 runs 16 residues. CDR1 and CDR2 (germline): LNHDA, SQIVND (reference sequence). V was pared by 3 bases and J by 2 bases, with 14 bases between.

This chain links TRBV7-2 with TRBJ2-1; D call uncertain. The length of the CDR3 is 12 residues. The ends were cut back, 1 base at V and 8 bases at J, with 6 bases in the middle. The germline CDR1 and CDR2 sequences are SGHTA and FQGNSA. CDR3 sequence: CASSLDVDEQFF. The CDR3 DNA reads TGTGCCAGCAGCTTAGATGTAGATGAGCAGTTCTTC.

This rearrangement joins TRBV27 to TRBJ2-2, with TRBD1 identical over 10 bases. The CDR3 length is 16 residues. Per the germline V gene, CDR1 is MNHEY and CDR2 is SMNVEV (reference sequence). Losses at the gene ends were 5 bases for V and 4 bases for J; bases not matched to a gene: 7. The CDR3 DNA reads TGTGCCAGCAGTCCAGACAGGGGGCGCATCACCGGGGAGCTGTTTTTT. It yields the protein CASSPDRGRITGELFF.

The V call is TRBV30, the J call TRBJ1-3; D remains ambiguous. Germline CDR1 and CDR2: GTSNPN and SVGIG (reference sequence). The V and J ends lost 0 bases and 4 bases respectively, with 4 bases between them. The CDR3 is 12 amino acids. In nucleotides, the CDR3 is TGTGCCTGGAGTGTAGGAGGAAACACCATATATTTT. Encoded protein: CAWSVGGNTIYF.

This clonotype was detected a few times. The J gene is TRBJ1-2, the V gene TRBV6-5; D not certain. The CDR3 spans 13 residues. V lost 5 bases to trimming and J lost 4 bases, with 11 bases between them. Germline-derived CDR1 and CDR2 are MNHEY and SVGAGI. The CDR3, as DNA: TGTGCCAGCAGTACTAAGCCAGGCTATGGCTACACCTTC. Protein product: CASSTKPGYGYTF.

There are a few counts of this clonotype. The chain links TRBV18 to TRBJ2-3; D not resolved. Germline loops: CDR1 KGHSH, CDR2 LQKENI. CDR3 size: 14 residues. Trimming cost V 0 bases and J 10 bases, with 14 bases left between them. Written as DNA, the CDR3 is TGTGCCAGCTCACCACCGTCGGTCTTCCCAGCGCAGTATTTT. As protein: CASSPPSVFPAQYF.

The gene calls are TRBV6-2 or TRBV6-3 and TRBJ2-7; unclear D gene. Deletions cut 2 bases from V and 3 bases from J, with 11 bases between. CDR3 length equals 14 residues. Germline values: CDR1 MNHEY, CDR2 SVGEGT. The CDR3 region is CASSYGQLCYEQYF. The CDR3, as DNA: TGTGCCAGCAGTTACGGGCAGCTCTGCTACGAGCAGTACTTC.